This is a list of T cell receptor beta chains from one sample in a study of cytomegalovirus exposure and HLA in healthy donors. Sequenced by immunoSEQ multiplex PCR; TCRdb stores in-frame clones only, minus some. The table records around 200,000 clones, 75% to 90% of them present only once. Sequenced: PBMCs. Receptor source: a woman aged 40-49 years in good health and CMV-seronegative. CDR3s include the opening cysteine and the closing phenylalanine or tryptophan. The D gene is left open where the match is weak. Size is stated for part of the rows, as once, few or many counts, or as a class when the clone is expanded.

abundance	v_gene	d_gene	j_gene	CDR3nt	CDR3aa
.	TRBV7-6	TRBD1	TRBJ1-2	TGTGCCAGCAGCGGAGAAGCAGGGGGCTCAGACTACACCTTC	CASSGEAGGSDYTF
.	TRBV6-1	TRBD1	TRBJ2-7	TGTGCCAGCAGTGAAGTGGGACAGGGACCCTACGAGCAGTACTTC	CASSEVGQGPYEQYF
.	TRBV6-1	.	TRBJ1-2	TGTGCCAGCAGTGAACCCTCAGGGGCCTATGGCTACACCTTC	CASSEPSGAYGYTF
.	TRBV28	TRBD1	TRBJ1-5	TGTGCCAGCAGAACCTACAGGGGGGTCGGAGGTCAGCCCCAGCATTTT	CASRTYRGVGGQPQHF
.	TRBV9	TRBD1	TRBJ1-1	TGTGCCAGCAGCGTTAGCAGGGGGCTCGATTCCTGCGACGATGAAGCTTTCTTT	CASSVSRGLDSCDDEAFF
.	TRBV19	TRBD2	TRBJ2-2	TGTGCCAGTAGTATTAGCGGGAGGGCTGTCACCGGGGAGCTGTTTTTT	CASSISGRAVTGELFF
.	TRBV6-4	.	TRBJ2-2	TGTGCCAGCAGTGGGACTAACACCGGGGAGCTGTTTTTT	CASSGTNTGELFF
.	TRBV6-4	.	TRBJ2-7	TGTGCCAGCAGTGACGCCCCGGGCTACGAGCAGTACTTC	CASSDAPGYEQYF
.	TRBV2	.	TRBJ1-4	TGTGCCAGCAGTGTAGGAGACAGGAAAAAACTGTTTTTT	CASSVGDRKKLFF
.	TRBV15	TRBD1	TRBJ1-2	TGTGCCACCAGCAGAGAGACAGGGTTTGGGTATGGCTACACCTTC	CATSRETGFGYGYTF
.	TRBV28	.	TRBJ2-7	TGTGCCAGCACCTCGGTGTTGCAGGCCTACGAGCAGTACTTC	CASTSVLQAYEQYF
.	TRBV28	.	TRBJ2-3	TGTGCCAGCAGCCCTATTATGTGGACAAAACTAAGCACAGATACGCAGTATTTT	CASSPIMWTKLSTDTQYF
.	TRBV28	.	TRBJ1-1	TGTGCCAGCAAGACAGGTCTCCCTGAAGCTTTCTTT	CASKTGLPEAFF
.	TRBV7-9	.	TRBJ2-7	TGTGCCAGCAGCCACCCCGACAAGCCCTACGAGCAGTACTTC	CASSHPDKPYEQYF
.	TRBV19	.	TRBJ2-3	TGTGCCAGTAGTACGGGCACAGATACGCAGTATTTT	CASSTGTDTQYF
few	TRBV28	TRBD2	TRBJ2-7	TGTGCCAGCAGTCCCATAATAGCGGGTTCCTACGAGCAGTACTTC	CASSPIIAGSYEQYF
.	TRBV9	TRBD2	TRBJ2-1	TGTGCCAGCAGCGTTCCCCAGGGCCCGGGACTAGCGGACAATGAGCAGTTCTTC	CASSVPQGPGLADNEQFF
.	TRBV6-1	.	TRBJ1-2	TGTGCCAGCTATGTGTTGAGTGGCTACACCTTC	CASYVLSGYTF
few	TRBV5-6	.	TRBJ2-7	TGTGCCAGCAGCTTGGCCCTTACCTACGAGCAGTACTTC	CASSLALTYEQYF
.	TRBV9	TRBD2	TRBJ2-1	TGTGCCAGCAGCGTAGTTGAGGGACTAGCGGGAGGTAGCAATGAGCAGTTCTTC	CASSVVEGLAGGSNEQFF
.	TRBV7-6	.	TRBJ2-7	TGTGCCAGCAGCTTAGAGGGATCGCTAGCCCCCTCCTACGAGCAGTACTTC	CASSLEGSLAPSYEQYF
.	TRBV11-2	.	TRBJ1-1	TGTGCCAGCAGCTTACTTGGCGTGGGGACTGGGGAAGCTTTCTTT	CASSLLGVGTGEAFF
.	TRBV19	TRBD2	TRBJ2-1	TGTGCCAGTAGTATAGGTAGCGGGAGGCTCTACAATGAGCAGTTCTTC	CASSIGSGRLYNEQFF
.	TRBV5-1	TRBD2	TRBJ2-2	TGCGCCAGCATAGGGACTAGCGGGACCACGAACACCGGGGAGCTGTTTTTT	CASIGTSGTTNTGELFF
.	TRBV19	.	TRBJ1-1	TGTGCCAGTAGTATCAGTAAGAACACTGAAGCTTTCTTT	CASSISKNTEAFF
.	TRBV5-1	.	TRBJ2-7	TGCGCCAGCAGCGACGGACTTGAGCAGTACTTC	CASSDGLEQYF
.	TRBV27	TRBD1	TRBJ1-4	TGTGCCAGCAGTCCCGTATACGCAGGGGGCGGTGAAAAACTGTTTTTT	CASSPVYAGGGEKLFF
.	TRBV30	TRBD2	TRBJ2-7	TGTGCCTGGAGTAACCCGGGACTAGCCTCCTACGAGCAGTACTTC	CAWSNPGLASYEQYF
.	TRBV10-1	.	TRBJ2-7	TGCGCCAGCAGTGAGGGGACAATCGGCTACGAGCAGTACTTC	CASSEGTIGYEQYF
.	TRBV28	.	TRBJ1-1	TGTGCCAGCACCTCATCTCGGGGGACGGTGAACACTGAAGCTTTCTTT	CASTSSRGTVNTEAFF
.	TRBV18	TRBD1	TRBJ1-1	TGTGCCAGCTCAGGACAGGTCCAGAACACTGAAGCTTTCTTT	CASSGQVQNTEAFF
once	TRBV19	.	TRBJ1-5	TGTGCCAGTAGTATGGCAGGCCGAAGCAATCAGCCCCAGCATTTT	CASSMAGRSNQPQHF
.	TRBV6-5	TRBD2	TRBJ2-7	TGTGCCAGCAGCCTGACTAGCACTGGCGAGCAGTACTTC	CASSLTSTGEQYF
.	TRBV2	.	TRBJ1-4	TGTGCCAGCAGTGAAAGGGGCACTTATGAAAAACTGTTTTTT	CASSERGTYEKLFF
few	TRBV9	.	TRBJ1-1	TGTGCCAGCAGCGTCGGGGTGGGGGGCACTGAAGCTTTCTTT	CASSVGVGGTEAFF
.	TRBV6-5	TRBD2	TRBJ2-7	TGTGCCAGCAGTTACTCGTCGGGGGGACCCTACGAGCAGTACTTC	CASSYSSGGPYEQYF